These 16 T cell receptor beta chains came from one sample sequenced in a study of cytomegalovirus exposure and HLA in healthy donors. The PCR contained 60 Vbeta and 13 Jbeta primers. Only in-frame clones appear in the TCRdb table, and some are missing; sequencing was by immunoSEQ multiplex PCR. The listing contains about 150,000 clones. The sample taken for sequencing was PBMCs. The receptors stem from a woman aged 50 to 60 in good health and CMV-seronegative.

V and J are TRBV20-1 and TRBJ2-5; unclear D gene. Germline assignment: CDR1 DFQATT and CDR2 SNEGSKA (reference sequence). This CDR3 is 11 amino acids long. The CDR3: CSASGQETQYF. CDR3 sequence (DNA): TGCAGCGCGTCAGGCCAAGAGACCCAGTACTTC.

The chain joins TRBV9 to TRBJ1-2, with D perhaps TRBD1 (6 bases). The CDR3 spans 15 residues. Trimming stripped 9 bases from V and 2 bases from J, with 20 bases between. CDR1 SGDLS and CDR2 YYNGEE come from the germline V gene. Written as DNA, the CDR3 is TGTGCCACCCTCGTACAGGGAACTGAGAACTATGGCTACACCTTC. Protein: CATLVQGTENYGYTF.

The V gene is TRBV4-2, the J gene TRBJ2-7; 7 bases agree with TRBD1. Unmatched junction bases numbered 9, after V lost 0 bases and J lost 4 bases. The CDR3 totals 16 residues. Per the germline V gene, CDR1 is LGHNA and CDR2 is YNFKEQ. CDR3 in DNA: TGTGCCAGCAGCCAAGATAGCCTAGGGGGCAGGTACGAGCAGTACTTC. This translates into CASSQDSLGGRYEQYF.

The genes are TRBV28 and TRBJ2-3, with 11 bases lining up with TRBD2. Germline V lookup: CDR1 MDHEN, CDR2 SYDVKM. The ends lost 4 bases at V and 5 bases at J; junction bases unmatched: 5. The CDR3 contains 15 residues. The CDR3 DNA follows: TGTGCCAGCAGTTCCTTAGCGGGGGGGGAAGATACGCAGTATTTT. It specifies CASSSLAGGEDTQYF.

The chain links TRBV28 to TRBJ2-7; maybe TRBD2 (7 bases). This CDR3 contains 14 residues. V was pared by 6 bases and J by 5 bases, with 17 bases between. Germline V lookup: CDR1 MDHEN, CDR2 SYDVKM. CDR3: CASRVGGARNEQYF. The CDR3 bases are TGTGCCAGCAGGGTTGGGGGGGCAAGGAACGAGCAGTACTTC.

V is TRBV4-3 and J is TRBJ1-5; no definite D call. V was shortened by 3 bases and J by 4 bases, with 13 bases between the two germline ends. The CDR3 has 15 amino acids. Per germline, CDR1 LGHNA and CDR2 YSLEER. CDR3 loop: CASSQDLTRNQPQHF. The CDR3 nucleotides are TGCGCCAGCAGCCAGGACTTGACAAGAAATCAGCCCCAGCATTTT.

This chain links TRBV30 with TRBJ1-1; D remains unclear. The CDR3 spans 12 residues. Trimming left V 0 bases short and J 4 bases short, with 6 bases between. Germline lookup yields CDR1 GTSNPN and CDR2 SVGIG (reference sequence). Written as DNA, the CDR3 is TGTGCCTGGAGTGTACCGGGCACTGAAGCTTTCTTT. Its protein is CAWSVPGTEAFF. The whole variable domain, filled in from reference TRBV30 and TRBJ1-1, reads SQTIHQWPATLVQPVGSPLSLECTVEGTSNPNLYWYRQAAGRGLQLLFYSVGIGQISSEVPQNLSASRPQDRQFILSSKKLLLSDSGFYLCAWSVPGTEAFFGQGTRLTVV.

The rearrangement links TRBV28 to TRBJ2-6, with a tentative D call TRBD1 (7 bases). The CDR3 loop spans 18 amino acids. V was shortened by 2 bases and J by 0 bases, with 14 bases between the two germline ends. Germline values: CDR1 MDHEN, CDR2 SYDVKM. For the CDR3, the DNA is TGTGCCAGCAGTTTAAGTCCAGGGGGGCCCTCTGGGGCCAACGTCCTGACTTTC. It codes for CASSLSPGGPSGANVLTF. Variable domain in full (rest from reference TRBV28 and TRBJ2-6): DVKVTQSSRYLVKRTGEKVFLECVQDMDHENMFWYRQDPGLGLRLIYFSYDVKMKEKGDIPEGYSVSREKKERFSLILESASTNQTSMYLCASSLSPGGPSGANVLTFGAGSRLTVL.

The rearrangement joins TRBV6-5 to TRBJ2-1; 9 nucleotides match TRBD2. CDR3 length: 15 residues. Per germline, CDR1 MNHEY and CDR2 SVGAGI. V lost 5 bases to trimming and J lost 3 bases; unmatched junction nucleotides: 5. The CDR3 protein is CASSLRLAVYNEQFF. The CDR3 DNA reads TGTGCCAGCAGTCTCAGACTAGCGGTCTACAATGAGCAGTTCTTC.

J is TRBJ1-1 and V is TRBV6-4; 7 nucleotides align to TRBD1. V lost 2 bases, J lost 9 bases, and 6 bases stayed unmatched. The CDR3 length is 13 residues. CDR1 is MRHNA and CDR2 is SNTAGT in the germline V gene. In DNA, the CDR3 is TGTGCCAGCAGTGACCGGAGACAGGGCCAAGCTTTCTTT. This translates into CASSDRRQGQAFF.

The V call is TRBV15, the J call TRBJ2-7; perhaps TRBD1 as D (7 bases). The CDR3 loop spans 17 amino acids. Germline CDR1 LNHNV, CDR2 YYDKDF (reference sequence). The ends were cut back, 3 bases at V and 5 bases at J, with 23 bases in the middle. This CDR3 is CATSSVLAGTGEDEQYF. In DNA, the CDR3 is TGTGCCACCAGCAGTGTTCTGGCGGGAACAGGGGAAGACGAGCAGTACTTC.

CDR3 in amino acids: CASSLLAGAEQYF. In nucleotides, the CDR3 is TGTGCCAGCAGCTTGCTAGCGGGAGCAGAGCAGTACTTC. The rearrangement joins TRBV7-3 to TRBJ2-7, with 10 positions matching TRBD2. The CDR3 is 13 amino acids. Germline assignment: CDR1 SGHTA and CDR2 FQGTGA. Unmatched junction bases numbered 3, after V lost 3 bases and J lost 7 bases.

The chain employs TRBV5-1 and TRBJ2-5, with TRBD2 matching over 9 bases. This CDR3 is 17 amino acids long. In germline, CDR1 is SGHRS, CDR2 YFSETQ. Unmatched junction bases numbered 14, after V lost 3 bases and J lost 5 bases. The CDR3, as DNA: TGCGCCAGCAGCTCGGGACTAGCCGGAACCCTCGGGGAGACCCAGTACTTC. It codes for CASSSGLAGTLGETQYF. Using reference TRBV5-1 and TRBJ2-5 for the parts outside the CDR3, the full variable domain is KAGVTQTPRYLIKTRGQQVTLSCSPISGHRSVSWYQQTPGQGLQFLFEYFSETQRNKGNFPGRFSGRQFSNSRSEMNVSTLELGDSALYLCASSSGLAGTLGETQYFGPGTRLLVL.

The chain uses TRBV4-3 and TRBJ2-7; tentatively, D is TRBD1 (6 bases). The germline CDR1 and CDR2 sequences are LGHNA and YSLEER. There are 16 residues in the CDR3. Trimming pared 4 bases from V and 3 bases from J, leaving 19 bases between. The CDR3 DNA is TGCGCCAGCAGCCTACTTAGAATGGGGGCCGTCTACGAGCAGTACTTC. Protein: CASSLLRMGAVYEQYF.

This chain connects TRBV5-4 to TRBJ2-7, with TRBD1 identical over 10 bases. The V gene end was trimmed by 2 bases and the J gene end by 4 bases; junction bases not matched to a gene: 3. The CDR3 is 14 amino acids. Germline CDR1 reads SGHNT; CDR2 reads YYREEE (reference sequence). CDR3: CASSLDRGHYEQYF. CDR3 DNA sequence: TGTGCCAGCAGCTTAGACAGGGGGCATTACGAGCAGTACTTC.

The V and J genes are TRBV6-5 and TRBJ2-1, with TRBD1 identical over 10 bases. J lost 10 bases, V lost 0 bases, and 9 bases had no gene match. The CDR3 loop spans 16 amino acids. Germline V gene lookup returns CDR1 MNHEY and CDR2 SVGAGI. CDR3 nucleotide sequence: TGTGCCAGCAGTTACTCGGGGACAGGGGTCGTGAGCGAGCAGTTCTTC. Amino acids: CASSYSGTGVVSEQFF.